The entry below gives a single T cell receptor beta chain sequence along with its context. CDR1 is GTSNPN, CDR2 SVGIG, per germline (reference sequence). V was pared by 3 bases and J by 7 bases, with 8 bases of the junction left unmatched. The CDR3 has 14 amino acids. The data originate from a study of T cells in localized non-small cell lung cancer. The repertoire was sequenced with immunoSEQ multiplex PCR; TCRdb's copy has only in-frame clones and lacks some. The top ten hold roughly 15% of the sample, which has about 1,500 clones, roughly a quarter seen once. The chain recombines TRBV30 with TRBJ2-1; 8 bases line up with TRBD2. This TCR was recovered from a female donor older than 55 with stage II lung adenocarcinoma. The sequencing here drew on normal lung tissue next to the tumor, taken before any cancer treatment. DNA of the CDR3: TGTGCCTGGAGCCGGCGGGGGGCTTGGAATGAGCAGTTCTTC. It specifies CAWSRRGAWNEQFF. The variable domain in full, with the rest retrieved from reference TRBV30 and TRBJ2-1, is SQTIHQWPATLVQPVGSPLSLECTVEGTSNPNLYWYRQAAGRGLQLLFYSVGIGQISSEVPQNLSASRPQDRQFILSSKKLLLSDSGFYLCAWSRRGAWNEQFFGPGTRLTVL.